This entry lists 10 T cell receptor beta chains sequenced from one sample in a study of beta chain features in type 1 diabetes. As every portion of the isolated RNA was reverse transcribed, the sequencing read expressed TCRB transcripts. TCRdb's copy holds only in-frame clones and misses some; the assay was immunoSEQ multiplex PCR. Of a few hundred thousand clones in the sample, 9.6% were seen once. These receptors' antigens are unknown. The study, taken as a whole, reports: Shorter TCRB CDR3s, moderately but significantly so, were found in Type 1 diabetes patients in all four CD4+ subsets.

Sequencing used central memory CD4+ T cells from blood. These receptor sequences come from a man younger than 45 with type 1 diabetes.

This clone was counted a few times. This chain joins TRBV6-6 and TRBJ1-5; tentatively, D is TRBD1 (5 bases). Trimming shortened V by 5 bases and J by 2 bases, and 10 bases separated the two germline ends. Germline CDR1 and CDR2: MNHNY and SVGAGI (reference sequence). The CDR3 spans 14 residues. The CDR3 here is CASSDIQGNQPQHF. The CDR3, as DNA: TGTGCCAGCAGTGATATACAGGGCAATCAGCCCCAGCATTTT.

This clone was observed at least ten times. The genes are TRBV10-3 and TRBJ2-7, with 12 bases fitting TRBD1. Germline CDR1 reads ENHRY; CDR2 reads SYGVKD. This CDR3 has 15 amino acids. Losses at the gene ends were 5 bases for V and 7 bases for J; bases not matched to a gene: 9. CDR3 sequence (DNA): TGTGCCATCAGTCCGGGACAGGGGGCGCGAGGAGAGCAGTACTTC. It codes for CAISPGQGARGEQYF.

This chain uses TRBV5-5 with TRBJ2-3; D is ambiguous. This CDR3 is built from 14 residues. The germline V gene encodes CDR1 SGHKS and CDR2 YYEKEE (reference sequence). The V end lost 1 base, the J end lost 4 bases, and 10 bases lay between the germline ends. The CDR3 bases are TGTGCCAGCAGCTTGTGGCAGTACTCAGATACGCAGTATTTT. It encodes CASSLWQYSDTQYF.

The table lists this clone with a few counts. This chain links TRBV30 with TRBJ1-1; D call uncertain. Between the trimmed V and J ends, which lost 7 bases and 5 bases, there was a span of 14 bases. Germline-derived CDR1 and CDR2 are GTSNPN and SVGIG (reference sequence). The CDR3 spans 12 residues. The CDR3 protein is CAYGRARTEAFF. As DNA, the CDR3 is TGTGCCTACGGGAGGGCGAGGACTGAAGCTTTCTTT.

V usage is TRBV18 and J usage is TRBJ2-1, with TRBD2 matching over 8 bases. The ends lost 4 bases at V and 8 bases at J; junction bases unmatched: 13. Per the germline V gene, CDR1 is KGHSH and CDR2 is LQKENI. The CDR3 has 16 residues. The CDR3 loop reads CASSRFETSEGDEQFF. DNA for the CDR3: TGTGCCAGCTCACGCTTTGAGACTAGCGAAGGAGATGAGCAGTTCTTC.

This chain connects TRBV4-2 to TRBJ2-4; the D is unclear. Deletions cut 2 bases from V and 12 bases from J, with 17 bases between. There are 14 residues in the CDR3. Germline V gene lookup returns CDR1 LGHNA and CDR2 YNFKEQ. The CDR3 DNA reads as TGTGCCAGCAGCCAAAGTGCAGGACCCAAGACTCAGTACTTC. Translated: CASSQSAGPKTQYF.

The chain joins TRBV5-4 to TRBJ1-1, with D unresolved. V gave up 2 bases and J gave up 1 base, with 6 bases separating them. The CDR3 contains 13 residues. Looked up from germline, CDR1 is SGHNT and CDR2 is YYREEE (reference sequence). The CDR3 nucleotides are TGTGCCAGCAGCTTCAGACAGAACACTGAAGCTTTCTTT. Its protein is CASSFRQNTEAFF.

The chain employs TRBV11-2 and TRBJ2-1, with D perhaps matching TRBD2 (6 bases). The CDR3 extends over 14 amino acids. Per germline, CDR1 SGHAT and CDR2 FQNNGV. V gave up 3 bases and J gave up 1 base, with 7 bases separating them. The chain's CDR3 is CASSFSGSYNEQFF. Written as DNA, the CDR3 is TGTGCCAGCAGCTTTAGCGGTTCCTACAATGAGCAGTTCTTC.

J is TRBJ2-7 and V is TRBV27; TRBD2 might be the D (6 bases). The germline gives CDR1 MNHEY, CDR2 SMNVEV (reference sequence). This CDR3 is 13 amino acids long. Trimming pared 6 bases from V and 5 bases from J, leaving 14 bases between. The CDR3 bases are TGTGCCAGCAGACGGGAGTTTAGGGACGAGCAGTACTTC. It is translated as CASRREFRDEQYF.

The V and J genes are TRBV30 and TRBJ2-1; possibly TRBD1 or TRBD2 for D (5 bases each). Germline CDR1 is GTSNPN and CDR2 is SVGIG (reference sequence). The CDR3 has 14 residues. Deletions cut 1 base from V and 6 bases from J, with 13 bases between. The CDR3 DNA reads as TGTGCCTGGAGTGCTCACCAGGGACGCAATGAGCAGTTCTTC. Its translation is CAWSAHQGRNEQFF.